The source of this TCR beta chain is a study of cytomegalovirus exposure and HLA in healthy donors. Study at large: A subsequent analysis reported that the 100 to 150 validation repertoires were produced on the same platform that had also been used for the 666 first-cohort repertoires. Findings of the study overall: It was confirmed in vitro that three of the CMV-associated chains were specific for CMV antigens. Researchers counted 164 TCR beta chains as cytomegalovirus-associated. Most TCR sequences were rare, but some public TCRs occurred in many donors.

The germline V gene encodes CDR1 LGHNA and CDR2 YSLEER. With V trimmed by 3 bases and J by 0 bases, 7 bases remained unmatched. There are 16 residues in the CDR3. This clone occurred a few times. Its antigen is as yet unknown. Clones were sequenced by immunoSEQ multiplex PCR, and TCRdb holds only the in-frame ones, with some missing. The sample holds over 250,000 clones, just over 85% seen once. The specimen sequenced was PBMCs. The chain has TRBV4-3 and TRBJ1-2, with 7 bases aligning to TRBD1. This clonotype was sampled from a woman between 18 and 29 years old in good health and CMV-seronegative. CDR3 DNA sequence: TGCGCCAGCAGCCATACCGACAGGGTTGCTAACTATGGCTACACCTTC. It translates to CASSHTDRVANYGYTF.